This T cell receptor (beta chain) stems from a study of T cell responses to AZD1222 COVID-19 vaccine. For the study at large: Pooled together were second doses at about 4 or about 12 weeks. Notes on the study in general: Clonal diversity may have been underestimated in mostly white British donors. Spike-specific TCR breadth and depth both grew after two AZD1222 doses. Seropositive AZD1222 recipients at baseline numbered only 5 or 6.

Details on this clone: As yet, its antigen is unknown.

Only in-frame clones appear in the TCRdb table, and some are missing; sequencing was by immunoSEQ multiplex PCR. Altogether more than 110,000 clones are present, roughly 92% being singletons, with the ten largest covering 5% to 5.5%. The ends were cut back, 7 bases at V and 7 bases at J, with 5 bases in the middle. The CDR3 runs 11 residues. The germline V gene has CDR1 MDHEN and CDR2 SYDVKM. The chain links TRBV28 to TRBJ1-6; D not certain. Sample: peripheral blood, taken on day 0 of AZD1222 vaccination. This clonotype was sampled from an adult in good health. This CDR3 reads CASNRNSPLHF. CDR3 DNA sequence: TGTGCCAGCAATCGGAATTCACCCCTCCACTTT.